This TCR beta chain was documented in a study of T cell changes during pregnancy in multiple sclerosis. This clone was found once. Sequencing used immunoSEQ multiplex PCR; TCRdb keeps in-frame clones, though not all of them. The sample records about 71,000 clones, around nine tenths being singletons. This clonotype was sampled from a female donor with multiple sclerosis, enrolled in a pregnancy study. The source material was CD8+ T cells from peripheral blood mononuclear cells, sampled before pregnancy.

As DNA, the CDR3 is TGCAGCGCCCCTGGACAGGTTGGTGGCTACACCTTC. Amino acid sequence: CSAPGQVGGYTF. The J gene is TRBJ1-2, the V gene TRBV29-1; 7 bases map to TRBD1. The CDR3 consists of 12 residues. Germline V gives CDR1 SQVTM, CDR2 ANQGSEA. With 7 bases clipped from V and 7 bases from J, the junction kept 9 bases outside the gene matches. The variable domain in full, with the rest retrieved from reference TRBV29-1 and TRBJ1-2, is SAVISQKPSRDICQRGTSLTIQCQVDSQVTMMFWYRQQPGQSLTLIATANQGSEATYESGFVIDKFPISRPNLTFSTLTVSNMSPEDSSIYLCSAPGQVGGYTFGSGTRLTVV.